The present entry profiles one T cell receptor beta chain with its context. Its antigen is undetermined. An end of the junction differs from the germline gene, which may be a read error. The CDR3 consists of 14 residues. Per the germline V gene, CDR1 is SGHTA and CDR2 is FQGTGA. Treatment defined: roughly 11-day PBMC culture with coronavirus spike peptide pools or control peptides (ViraFEST assay). Negative selection recovered the CD4+ T cells once they had spent around ten days in culture. Sequenced with the Oncomine TCR Beta short-read assay was DNA taken from cultured CD4+ T cells. Each CDR3 protein is one row after TCRdb ran MiXCR on the PCR reads. This repertoire shows roughly 20,000 distinct CDR3 sequences, about 59% found once; its top ten account for around 23%. The data stem from a study of vaccination and CD4 T cells after COVID-19.

The sequence came from a human donor who received a COVID-19 vaccine. The genes are TRBV7-3 and TRBJ1-1, with D perhaps matching TRBD1 (6 bases). The sequences come from CD4+ T cells from blood, cultured in vitro, collected before SARS-CoV-2 vaccination. The CDR3 here is CASSEMTGNTEASF. CDR3 coding DNA: TGTGCCAGCAGCGAGATGACAGGTAACACTGAAGCTTCCTTT.